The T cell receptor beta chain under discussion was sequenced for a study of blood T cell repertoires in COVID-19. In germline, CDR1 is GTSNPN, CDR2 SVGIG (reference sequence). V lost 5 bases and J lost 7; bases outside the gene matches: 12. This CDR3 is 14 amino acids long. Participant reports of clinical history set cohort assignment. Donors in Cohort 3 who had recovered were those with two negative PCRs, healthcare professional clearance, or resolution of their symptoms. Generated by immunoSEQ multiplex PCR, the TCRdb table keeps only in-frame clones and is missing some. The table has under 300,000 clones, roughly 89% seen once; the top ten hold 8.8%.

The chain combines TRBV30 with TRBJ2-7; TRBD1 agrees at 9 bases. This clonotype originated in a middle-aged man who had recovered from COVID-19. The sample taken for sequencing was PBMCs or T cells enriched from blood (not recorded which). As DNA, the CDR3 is TGTGCCTGGTGTCCCGGACAGGGGTTAGGGGAGCAGTACTTC. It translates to CAWCPGQGLGEQYF.